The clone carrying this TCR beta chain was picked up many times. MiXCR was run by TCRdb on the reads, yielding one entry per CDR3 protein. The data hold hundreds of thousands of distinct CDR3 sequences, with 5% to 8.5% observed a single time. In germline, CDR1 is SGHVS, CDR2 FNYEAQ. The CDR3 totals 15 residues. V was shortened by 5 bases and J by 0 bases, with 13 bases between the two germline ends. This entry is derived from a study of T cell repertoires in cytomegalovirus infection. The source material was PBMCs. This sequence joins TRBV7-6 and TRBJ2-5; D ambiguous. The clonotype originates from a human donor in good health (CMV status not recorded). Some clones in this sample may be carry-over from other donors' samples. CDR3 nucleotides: TGTGCCAGCAGCCGCGGTAGCACGTACCAAGAGACCCAGTACTTC. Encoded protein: CASSRGSTYQETQYF.